The following is a TCR beta chain sequence with its context. What it recognizes is unknown. TCRdb fed the RT-PCR reads into MiXCR, producing one record per CDR3 protein. The table has around 750,000 distinct CDR3 sequences, roughly 20% seen once. The data were taken from a study of response to subunit inactivated influenza vaccine. V lost 6 bases to trimming and J lost 1 base; unmatched junction nucleotides: 8. There are 16 residues in the CDR3. Germline V lookup: CDR1 LNHDA, CDR2 SQIVND (reference sequence). Study-wide points: Each seasonal influenza vaccination recruits few new T cells, the authors suggested.

The chain links TRBV19 to TRBJ2-2; 7 nucleotides agree with TRBD1. This sample comprised PBMCs from blood, obtained about 5 days after vaccination. The receptor was derived from a man in his forties or fifties who received an inactivated influenza vaccine. CDR3: CASSRSTGRNTGELFF. CDR3 nucleotides: TGTGCCAGTAGCCGCTCGACAGGGAGGAACACCGGGGAGCTGTTTTTT.